Reported below is one T cell receptor (beta chain). Its specificity is not known. Losses at the gene ends were 1 base for V and 11 bases for J; bases not matched to a gene: 18. CDR3 length equals 17 residues. The germline gives CDR1 SGHTA, CDR2 FQGNSA. All donors came from Russia, were Caucasian and healthy, and spanned ages roughly 6 to 95. The authors extracted at least 6 micrograms of total RNA per sample. These data are taken from a study of blood T cells in healthy people across ages. Findings and caveats of the study: Measured against age, TCR beta diversity per million T cells decreased in a roughly linear manner.

Combining a sample-barcoded 5' primer with a J-beta primer mix, a second PCR ran for 7 to 11 cycles. TCRdb fed the 5' RACE reads into MiXCR, producing one record per CDR3 protein. This table holds around 1,500,000 distinct CDR3 sequences, under 30% found once. The sequence derives from a woman in her 30s in good health. The chain couples TRBV7-2 to TRBJ2-5, with 8 bases that match TRBD2. The sequenced material came from blood. CDR3 in DNA: TGTGCCAGCAGCTTAGAAGGAGGGACCGGGACTAGGGATGAGCAGTACTTC. Residues: CASSLEGGTGTRDEQYF.